The 17 T cell receptor beta chains presented below share a single source sample, sequenced in a study of blood T cell repertoires in COVID-19. Clones were sequenced by immunoSEQ multiplex PCR, and TCRdb holds only the in-frame ones, with some missing. The data hold around 19,000 clones, with 89% observed a single time. The source material was peripheral blood. Receptor source: a human donor in a cohort sampled during active COVID-19.

The chain is built from TRBV27 and TRBJ1-2; perhaps TRBD1 as D (5 bases). V was clipped by 2 bases and J by 2 bases, with 15 bases between them. This CDR3 is built from 16 residues. In germline, CDR1 is MNHEY, CDR2 SMNVEV (reference sequence). Written as DNA, the CDR3 is TGTGCCAGCAGTTTAAGGGCAGGGATCCCAAACTATGGCTACACCTTC. Encoded protein: CASSLRAGIPNYGYTF.

V usage is TRBV27 and J usage is TRBJ1-4; 10 bases match TRBD1. V lost 3 bases to trimming and J lost 3 bases; unmatched junction nucleotides: 19. The germline V gene has CDR1 MNHEY and CDR2 SMNVEV (reference sequence). The CDR3 is 21 amino acids. CDR3: CASSFHVPGTGDRPSNEKLFF. The DNA for the CDR3 is TGTGCCAGCAGTTTTCACGTCCCCGGGACAGGGGATCGGCCCTCTAATGAAAAACTGTTTTTT.

The V call is TRBV2, the J call TRBJ1-2; 9 bases are shared with TRBD1. From germline, CDR1 is SNHLY and CDR2 FYNNEI. Trimming removed 3 bases from V and 7 bases from J; junction bases left unmatched: 3. This CDR3 has 13 amino acids. DNA of the CDR3: TGTGCCAGCAGTGAGGGGACAGGGTCTGGCTACACCTTC. Its protein is CASSEGTGSGYTF.

The chain joins TRBV6-5 to TRBJ2-5, with 9 bases fitting TRBD2. The CDR3 extends over 16 amino acids. The germline V gene has CDR1 MNHEY and CDR2 SVGAGI. V was clipped by 2 bases and J by 5 bases; unmatched bases: 9. The CDR3 DNA is TGTGCCAGCAGTTACGTTAGCGGGAGTTCACGGGAGACCCAGTACTTC. It is translated as CASSYVSGSSRETQYF.

The CDR3 nucleotides read TGTGCCAGCAGCTTGGACCCTAGCGGGGAATCAGATACGCAGTATTTT. Translated: CASSLDPSGESDTQYF. The rearrangement uses TRBV5-4 and TRBJ2-3; TRBD2 agrees at 9 bases. This CDR3 region has 16 residues. CDR1 is SGHNT, CDR2 YYREEE, per germline (reference sequence). J gave up 4 bases and V 0 bases, and 6 bases lay outside the gene matches.

The rearrangement links TRBV30 to TRBJ1-1; 9 nucleotides match TRBD1. Germline V gives CDR1 GTSNPN, CDR2 SVGIG (reference sequence). This CDR3 has 14 residues. The junction had 7 bases not matched to a gene; V was cut back by 2 bases and J by 6 bases. The CDR3 DNA is TGTGCCTGGAGTCTCCGGGACAGGGAACCTGAAGCTTTCTTT. It translates to CAWSLRDREPEAFF.

CDR3 protein: CASSFLNTGELFF. The DNA for the CDR3 is TGTGCCAGCAGTTTTCTAAACACCGGGGAGCTGTTTTTT. The chain joins TRBV28 to TRBJ2-2; D is uncertain. The V end was cut by 3 bases, the J end by 2 bases, with 4 bases between. Germline lookup yields CDR1 MDHEN and CDR2 SYDVKM. CDR3 length: 13 residues. The full variable domain, rest sourced from reference TRBV28 and TRBJ2-2, is DVKVTQSSRYLVKRTGEKVFLECVQDMDHENMFWYRQDPGLGLRLIYFSYDVKMKEKGDIPEGYSVSREKKERFSLILESASTNQTSMYLCASSFLNTGELFFGEGSRLTVL.

The rearrangement uses TRBV18 and TRBJ1-5, with 10 positions matching TRBD1. Germline assignment: CDR1 KGHSH and CDR2 LQKENI. The CDR3 consists of 17 residues. With V trimmed by 3 bases and J by 2 bases, 7 bases remained unmatched. This CDR3 is CASSPRDRGDGNQPQHF. The CDR3 DNA follows: TGTGCCAGCTCACCTCGGGACAGGGGTGACGGCAATCAGCCCCAGCATTTT.

The chain has TRBV27 and TRBJ2-7; D might be TRBD2 (5 bases). The CDR3 is 14 amino acids. V was pared by 5 bases and J by 1 base, with 12 bases between. In germline, CDR1 is MNHEY, CDR2 SMNVEV (reference sequence). CDR3 sequence: CASSVTSGSYEQYF. The DNA for the CDR3 is TGTGCCAGCAGTGTCACATCGGGGTCCTACGAGCAGTACTTC.

The V call is TRBV7-9, the J call TRBJ1-3; no reliable D call. Trimming pared 6 bases from V and 0 bases from J, leaving 6 bases between. Germline assignment: CDR1 SEHNR and CDR2 FQNEAQ (reference sequence). CDR3 length: 13 amino acids. The CDR3 DNA sequence: TGTGCCAGCAGTCCGAGCTCTGGAAACACCATATATTTT. This encodes CASSPSSGNTIYF.

Here the CDR3 DNA reads TGTGCCAGCAGTCCTCTGGGTAGCGGCAGGTACTACGAGCAGTACTTC. Protein sequence: CASSPLGSGRYYEQYF. The rearrangement links TRBV27 to TRBJ2-7, with D tentatively TRBD2 (6 bases). Germline V gene lookup returns CDR1 MNHEY and CDR2 SMNVEV (reference sequence). V was shortened by 5 bases and J by 3 bases, with 20 bases between the two germline ends. The CDR3 is 16 amino acids.

Only one count was recorded for this clone. The rearrangement joins TRBV5-1 to TRBJ2-7; 10 nucleotides align to TRBD1. Per germline, CDR1 SGHRS and CDR2 YFSETQ. The J segment lost 1 base and the V segment lost 3 bases, leaving 7 bases of the junction unmatched. The CDR3 spans 16 residues. The CDR3 loop is CASSWAGQGLSYEQYF. CDR3 DNA: TGCGCCAGCAGCTGGGCGGGACAGGGGCTTTCCTACGAGCAGTACTTC.

The V gene is TRBV28, the J gene TRBJ2-7, with 8 bases that match TRBD2. Germline-derived CDR1 and CDR2 are MDHEN and SYDVKM. V dropped 2 bases and J dropped 3; count of bases not matched to a gene: 3. The CDR3 loop spans 14 amino acids. Here the CDR3 reads CASSLEGTSYEQYF. As DNA, the CDR3 is TGTGCCAGCAGTTTAGAGGGGACTAGCTACGAGCAGTACTTC.

This rearrangement joins TRBV3-1 (or the pseudogene TRBV3-2) to TRBJ1-2; 10 nucleotides match TRBD1. Looked up from germline, CDR1 is LGHDT and CDR2 is YNNKEL (reference sequence). The length of the CDR3 is 14 residues. The junction had 3 bases not matched to a gene; V was cut back by 1 base and J by 7 bases. The CDR3 nucleotides read TGTGCCAGCAGCCAAGGGGGACAGGGGTCTGGCTACACCTTC. Protein: CASSQGGQGSGYTF.

Only one count was recorded for this clone. The J gene is TRBJ2-6, the V gene TRBV5-1; perhaps TRBD2 as D (5 bases). V was shortened by 2 bases and J by 4 bases, with 13 bases between the two germline ends. The CDR3 loop spans 16 amino acids. Looked up from germline, CDR1 is SGHRS and CDR2 is YFSETQ. CDR3 residues: CASSFEGSTGANVLTF. The CDR3 coding sequence is TGCGCCAGCAGCTTCGAGGGTTCGACGGGGGCCAACGTCCTGACTTTC.

This clone has a single count. The J gene is TRBJ2-3, the V gene TRBV11-1; the D gene is possibly TRBD1 (5 bases). Germline V gene sequence: CDR1 SGHAT, CDR2 FQDESV (reference sequence). V lost 5 bases to trimming and J lost 6 bases, with 9 bases between them. The CDR3 loop spans 12 amino acids. CDR3 DNA: TGTGCCAGCAGCGAAAAGGGGGATACGCAGTATTTT. This encodes CASSEKGDTQYF.

This rearrangement joins TRBV28 to TRBJ1-6; D uncertain. CDR1 and CDR2 (germline): MDHEN, SYDVKM. Trimming stripped 3 bases from V and 1 base from J, with 13 bases between. CDR3 length: 17 residues. This CDR3 is CASSFPAGGSYNSPLHF. The CDR3 DNA follows: TGTGCCAGCAGTTTTCCTGCCGGAGGGTCCTATAATTCACCCCTCCACTTT.